This TCR beta chain was found in a study of graft-versus-host responses after intestinal transplantation. Study details: Multivisceral, liver-intestinal, or isolated intestinal transplants were received by the recipients. Study-wide points: The recipient marrow held GvH clones, and some of them showed up first in ileum or blood. Early post-transplant HvG declines tracked with peak circulating GvH clone levels.

The CDR3 has 12 residues. Trimming cost V 10 bases and J 0 bases, with 10 bases left between them. The germline V gene has CDR1 LNHDA and CDR2 SQIVND (reference sequence). Sequenced by immunoSEQ multiplex PCR; TCRdb stores in-frame clones only, minus some. The sample yields 80,000 or so clones, 92% seen once. On this clone itself: What it binds is not known.

This sequence was found in a human patient who received an intestinal transplant, so some T cells may come from the graft donor. The rearrangement uses TRBV19 and TRBJ2-7; D uncertain. The source was PBMCs, collected 98 days after intestinal transplantation. CDR3 region: CATVGGSYEQYF. CDR3 coding DNA: TGTGCCACCGTCGGCGGCTCCTACGAGCAGTACTTC.